This entry features one TCR beta chain sequence. Sequencing was performed with immunoSEQ multiplex PCR; in TCRdb, only in-frame clones are kept and a portion is missing. Of a few hundred thousand clones listed, roughly 83% are singletons. The sample is drawn from a study of blood T cell repertoires in COVID-19. Across the whole study: Nucleic acid was either cDNA or gDNA, and it came from T cells, B-cell-depleted T cells, or PBMCs.

The origin of this receptor is a woman in her 50s with acute or convalescent COVID-19. What was sequenced was peripheral blood.

As DNA, the CDR3 is TGTGCCAGCAGCCTCTCACTAGTACCCTCGGGTGAGCAGTTCTTC. It is translated as CASSLSLVPSGEQFF. The V and J genes are TRBV3-1 (or the pseudogene TRBV3-2) and TRBJ2-1; tentatively, D is TRBD2 (5 bases). This CDR3 spans 15 amino acids. The V gene lost 4 bases and the J gene lost 9 bases, with 19 bases spanning the gap. Germline CDR1 and CDR2: LGHDT and YNNKEL (reference sequence).